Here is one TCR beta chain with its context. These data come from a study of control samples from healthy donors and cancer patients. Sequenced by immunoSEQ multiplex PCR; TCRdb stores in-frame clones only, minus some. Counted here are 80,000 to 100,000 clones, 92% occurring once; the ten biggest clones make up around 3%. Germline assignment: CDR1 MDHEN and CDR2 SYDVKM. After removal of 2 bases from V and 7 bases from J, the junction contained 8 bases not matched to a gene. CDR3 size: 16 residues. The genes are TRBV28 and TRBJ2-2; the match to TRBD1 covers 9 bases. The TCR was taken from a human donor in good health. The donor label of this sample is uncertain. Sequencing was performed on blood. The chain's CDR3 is CASSLLGTGRVGELFF. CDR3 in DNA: TGTGCCAGCAGTTTACTGGGGACAGGGAGAGTCGGGGAGCTGTTTTTT.